The 28 T cell receptor beta chains below were found in one sample sequenced in a study of shared clonotypes between healthy human individuals. Positively selected for CCR7, the CD45RO-negative cells used as naive CD8 cells excluded terminally differentiated effector memory CD45RA+ cells. TCRdb keeps only in-frame clones here, not all; method: immunoSEQ multiplex PCR. The sample lists around 1,900,000 clones, 85% to 95% occurring once. What was sequenced was naive CD8+ T cells from PBMCs. The receptors derive from a man aged 18 to 30 in good health. Some clones in this sample may be carry-over from other donors' samples.

J is TRBJ1-2 and V is TRBV9; D might be TRBD1 (5 bases). V gave up 4 bases and J gave up 1 base, with 20 bases separating them. Germline lookup yields CDR1 SGDLS and CDR2 YYNGEE. This CDR3 region has 17 residues. DNA for the CDR3: TGTGCCAGCAGCCCGCCCGTCTTGGGACTTCTTAACTATGGCTACACCTTC. Protein sequence: CASSPPVLGLLNYGYTF.

The rearrangement joins TRBV27 to TRBJ2-4; unclear D gene. The CDR3 runs to 14 residues. Trimming cost V 1 base and J 1 base, with 5 bases left between them. Germline assignment: CDR1 MNHEY and CDR2 SMNVEV (reference sequence). The DNA for the CDR3 is TGTGCCAGCAGTTTATTAGGCGCCAAAAACATTCAGTACTTC. Amino acid sequence: CASSLLGAKNIQYF.

The chain recombines TRBV28 with TRBJ1-2; D remains ambiguous. The CDR3 extends over 12 amino acids. V gave up 5 bases and J gave up 4 bases, with 8 bases separating them. Germline lookup yields CDR1 MDHEN and CDR2 SYDVKM. As DNA, the CDR3 is TGTGCCAGCAGTGCGAACATCTATGGCTACACCTTC. Residues: CASSANIYGYTF.

The chain joins TRBV5-1 to TRBJ2-7, with 7 positions matching TRBD2. The germline V gene encodes CDR1 SGHRS and CDR2 YFSETQ. This CDR3 spans 17 amino acids. Trimming took 3 bases from V and 2 from J; bases not matched to a gene: 14. CDR3 protein: CASSWGWSGANPYEQYF. As DNA, the CDR3 is TGCGCCAGCAGCTGGGGATGGAGCGGGGCCAACCCCTACGAGCAGTACTTC.

As regards this clone: This CDR3 is also generated by other DNA sequences in the sample. The chain couples TRBV4-1 to TRBJ2-7; D might be TRBD2 (5 bases). Germline V gives CDR1 MGHRA, CDR2 YSYEKL. V was pared by 1 base and J by 1 base, with 11 bases between. CDR3 size: 15 residues. CDR3 DNA: TGCGCCAGCAGCCAAGGGACTTTACCATCCTACGAGCAGTACTTC. Translating it yields CASSQGTLPSYEQYF.

The rearrangement uses TRBV27 and TRBJ2-1, with D possibly being TRBD1 (6 bases). V dropped 7 bases and J dropped 7 bases, with 17 bases sitting between them. The germline V gene encodes CDR1 MNHEY and CDR2 SMNVEV (reference sequence). This CDR3 is 14 amino acids long. The CDR3 sequence is CASILRGGGNEQFF. The CDR3 DNA is TGTGCCAGCATCCTCCGAGGGGGTGGGAATGAGCAGTTCTTC.

The rearrangement joins TRBV20-1 to TRBJ2-2; D uncertain. The CDR3 is made up of 11 amino acids. CDR1 and CDR2 from the germline V gene are DFQATT and SNEGSKA (reference sequence). V gave up 3 bases and J gave up 6 bases, with 5 bases separating them. The CDR3 protein is CSARAAGELFF. DNA of the CDR3: TGCAGTGCTAGGGCGGCCGGGGAGCTGTTTTTT.

This rearrangement joins TRBV4-3 to TRBJ2-7; 10 bases align to TRBD1. The J segment lost 2 bases and the V segment lost 4 bases, leaving 5 bases of the junction unmatched. Per germline, CDR1 LGHNA and CDR2 YSLEER. This CDR3 is 15 amino acids long. The CDR3 nucleotides read TGCGCCAGCAGCCCAGGGACAGGGGTTACCTACGAGCAGTACTTC. Protein: CASSPGTGVTYEQYF.

This clone was observed a single time. This chain joins TRBV5-5 and TRBJ2-7; D uncertain. Germline CDR1 is SGHKS and CDR2 is YYEKEE (reference sequence). V shed 2 bases and J shed 2 bases, with 11 bases lying between them. This CDR3 has 14 amino acids. CDR3 bases: TGTGCCAGCAGCTTTGGACCGCGAACCTACGAGCAGTACTTC. This gives the protein CASSFGPRTYEQYF. Full variable domain (outside the CDR3, taken from reference TRBV5-5 and TRBJ2-7): DAGVTQSPTHLIKTRGQQVTLRCSPISGHKSVSWYQQVLGQGPQFIFQYYEKEERGRGNFPDRFSARQFPNYSSELNVNALLLGDSALYLCASSFGPRTYEQYFGPGTRLTVT.

V gene TRBV5-1 combines with J gene TRBJ2-1; either TRBD1 or TRBD2 may fit D (6 bases each). The CDR3 has 14 amino acids. The germline V gene encodes CDR1 SGHRS and CDR2 YFSETQ. V gave up 4 bases and J gave up 3 bases, with 11 bases separating them. The CDR3 nucleotides read TGCGCCAGCAGCCCGAGGGGGGACTACAATGAGCAGTTCTTC. It is translated as CASSPRGDYNEQFF. The variable domain in full, with the rest retrieved from reference TRBV5-1 and TRBJ2-1, is KAGVTQTPRYLIKTRGQQVTLSCSPISGHRSVSWYQQTPGQGLQFLFEYFSETQRNKGNFPGRFSGRQFSNSRSEMNVSTLELGDSALYLCASSPRGDYNEQFFGPGTRLTVL.

The V call is TRBV19, the J call TRBJ1-5; perhaps TRBD1 as D (6 bases). The ends were cut back, 6 bases at V and 3 bases at J, with 12 bases in the middle. There are 14 residues in the CDR3. The germline V gene encodes CDR1 LNHDA and CDR2 SQIVND (reference sequence). As DNA, the CDR3 is TGTGCCAGTAGCCCGACAGGACCCAATCAGCCCCAGCATTTT. This translates into CASSPTGPNQPQHF.

The chain employs TRBV7-2 and TRBJ2-1; 11 bases align to TRBD2. V shed 3 bases, J shed 9 bases, and the junction held 7 bases outside the gene matches. Germline V CDR1 and CDR2: SGHTA, FQGNSA. The CDR3 has 15 residues. For the CDR3, the DNA is TGTGCCAGCAGCTTCCCTAGCGGGAGGAAGGGTGAGCAGTTCTTC. Encoded protein: CASSFPSGRKGEQFF.

The rearrangement uses TRBV9 and TRBJ2-3, with 8 bases matching TRBD2. The germline gives CDR1 SGDLS, CDR2 YYNGEE. The J segment lost 1 base and the V segment lost 0 bases, leaving 4 bases of the junction unmatched. This CDR3 has 16 residues. The DNA for the CDR3 is TGTGCCAGCAGCGTAGCGCTAGCGGGCCGCACAGATACGCAGTATTTT. Its translation is CASSVALAGRTDTQYF. The complete variable domain, with remaining parts taken from reference TRBV9 and TRBJ2-3, reads DSGVTQTPKHLITATGQRVTLRCSPRSGDLSVYWYQQSLDQGLQFLIQYYNGEERAKGNILERFSAQQFPDLHSELNLSSLELGDSALYFCASSVALAGRTDTQYFGPGTRLTVL.

The V and J genes are TRBV4-1 and TRBJ1-4; maybe TRBD1 (5 bases). V lost 4 bases and J 4 bases, leaving 13 bases between the germline ends. The CDR3 has 15 residues. Germline V CDR1 and CDR2: MGHRA, YSYEKL. CDR3 nucleotide sequence: TGCGCCAGCAGCCTTGGGGGGACGGTTAATGAAAAACTGTTTTTT. Protein product: CASSLGGTVNEKLFF.

This chain joins TRBV7-3 and TRBJ2-2; 7 bases line up with TRBD1. CDR3 length: 16 amino acids. J lost 2 bases, V lost 9 bases, and 12 bases had no gene match. The germline V gene encodes CDR1 SGHTA and CDR2 FQGTGA. The CDR3 sequence is CASEETGVRNTGELFF. The CDR3 nucleotides read TGTGCCAGTGAGGAAACAGGGGTTAGAAACACCGGGGAGCTGTTTTTT.

J is TRBJ2-5 and V is TRBV30; TRBD1 matches at 7 bases. CDR3 length: 17 residues. The V gene end was trimmed by 2 bases and the J gene end by 5 bases; junction bases not matched to a gene: 17. Germline V gives CDR1 GTSNPN, CDR2 SVGIG (reference sequence). The CDR3 loop reads CAWSPPAPTGFGETQYF. The CDR3 DNA reads TGTGCCTGGAGTCCCCCCGCCCCGACAGGGTTTGGGGAGACCCAGTACTTC.

The chain couples TRBV11-2 to TRBJ2-1, with 7 bases that match TRBD2. Germline lookup yields CDR1 SGHAT and CDR2 FQNNGV. The CDR3 is 14 residues long. Trimming cost V 4 bases and J 5 bases; bases outside gene matches: 5. The CDR3 spells CASSSGGYNNEQFF. In DNA, the CDR3 is TGTGCCAGCAGCTCCGGGGGGTATAACAATGAGCAGTTCTTC.

The chain carries TRBV4-2 and TRBJ1-1; weak D call: TRBD1 (6 bases). Trimming stripped 0 bases from V and 3 bases from J, with 32 bases between. Germline V gene sequence: CDR1 LGHNA, CDR2 YNFKEQ. The CDR3 is 22 amino acids. The CDR3 loop is CASSQEWILGAQKERSDTEAFF. The CDR3 DNA is TGTGCCAGCAGCCAAGAATGGATTCTGGGGGCCCAAAAGGAGCGGAGTGACACTGAAGCTTTCTTT.

The gene calls are TRBV7-8 and TRBJ1-1; maybe TRBD1 (5 bases). Trimming removed 5 bases from V and 6 bases from J, with 10 bases in between. The CDR3 spans 12 residues. Germline V lookup: CDR1 SGHVS, CDR2 FQNEAQ. The CDR3 reads CASSAGRAEAFF. CDR3 DNA: TGTGCCAGCAGCGCAGGGAGGGCTGAAGCTTTCTTT.

A note on this clone: This sample also contains other DNA sequences that code for the same CDR3. The V gene is TRBV19, the J gene TRBJ2-1; possible D gene TRBD2, 5 bases. V shed 8 bases and J shed 9 bases, with 11 bases lying between them. Germline V gene lookup returns CDR1 LNHDA and CDR2 SQIVND (reference sequence). The CDR3 totals 11 residues. The CDR3 is CASSLGGEQFF. DNA of the CDR3: TGTGCCAGTTCACTAGGAGGTGAGCAGTTCTTC.

The rearrangement joins TRBV7-6 to TRBJ2-7; D is possibly TRBD1 or TRBD2 (5 bases each). V was pared by 1 base and J by 5 bases, with 6 bases between. Per germline, CDR1 SGHVS and CDR2 FNYEAQ. The CDR3 covers 12 residues. For the CDR3, the DNA is TGTGCCAGCAGCTTAGGGGACGACGAGCAGTACTTC. It is translated as CASSLGDDEQYF.

CDR3 DNA sequence: TGTGCCAGTAGTATAGATCCGGCAGGCTCCTATAATTCACCCCTCCACTTT. As protein: CASSIDPAGSYNSPLHF. The chain is built from TRBV19 and TRBJ1-6, with D unresolved. Trimming shortened V by 0 bases and J by 0 bases, and 9 bases separated the two germline ends. This CDR3 contains 17 residues. CDR1 LNHDA and CDR2 SQIVND come from the germline V gene (reference sequence).

The V and J genes are TRBV4-1 and TRBJ2-7; tentative D call: TRBD2 (7 bases). The V gene's germline CDR1 is MGHRA and CDR2 YSYEKL. V was pared by 4 bases and J by 5 bases, with 15 bases between. This CDR3 is built from 14 residues. CDR3 in DNA: TGCGCCAGCAGCCCGAGGGGGGGGCTTCACGAGCAGTACTTC. Translating it yields CASSPRGGLHEQYF.

With respect to this clone: Other DNA sequences of this sample code for an identical CDR3. This rearrangement joins TRBV7-2 to TRBJ2-7; 9 positions agree with TRBD1. Looked up from germline, CDR1 is SGHTA and CDR2 is FQGNSA. This CDR3 has 14 amino acids. V lost 4 bases to trimming and J lost 2 bases; unmatched junction nucleotides: 3. CDR3 bases: TGTGCCAGCAGCTCTCGACAGGGGGCCTACGAGCAGTACTTC. Translating gives CASSSRQGAYEQYF. The full variable domain, with the rest looked up from reference TRBV7-2 and TRBJ2-7, is GAGVSQSPSNKVTEKGKDVELRCDPISGHTALYWYRQSLGQGLEFLIYFQGNSAPDKSGLPSDRFSAERTGGSVSTLTIQRTQQEDSAVYLCASSSRQGAYEQYFGPGTRLTVT.

This clone has only one observation. The V and J genes are TRBV7-6 and TRBJ2-5, with 8 bases identical to TRBD1. In germline, CDR1 is SGHVS, CDR2 FNYEAQ. CDR3 length: 15 amino acids. V was clipped by 2 bases and J by 4 bases; unmatched bases: 6. CDR3 residues: CASSLTPRGPETQYF. For the CDR3, the DNA is TGTGCCAGCAGCTTAACCCCCAGGGGGCCAGAGACCCAGTACTTC.

The chain joins TRBV28 to TRBJ2-3; D call uncertain. Trimming left V 6 bases short and J 4 bases short, with 11 bases between. CDR3 size: 13 residues. The germline V gene has CDR1 MDHEN and CDR2 SYDVKM. In DNA, the CDR3 is TGTGCCAGCAGGTCCTACCATTCAGATACGCAGTATTTT. Its protein product is CASRSYHSDTQYF.

The chain is built from TRBV27 and TRBJ2-7; 8 positions agree with TRBD2. With V trimmed by 5 bases and J by 0 bases, 9 bases remained unmatched. CDR1 MNHEY and CDR2 SMNVEV come from the germline V gene (reference sequence). The CDR3 has 16 residues. CDR3 sequence reads: CASSPSLAANSYEQYF. The CDR3 nucleotides are TGTGCCAGCAGTCCCTCACTAGCGGCGAACTCCTACGAGCAGTACTTC.

The chain carries TRBV28 and TRBJ1-4, with unresolved D. From germline, CDR1 is MDHEN and CDR2 SYDVKM. Between the trimmed V and J ends, which lost 2 bases and 8 bases, there was a span of 9 bases. The CDR3 length is 13 residues. The CDR3 spells CASSLKLPEKLFF. The DNA for the CDR3 is TGTGCCAGCAGTTTAAAACTGCCCGAAAAACTGTTTTTT.